One TCR beta chain is described in this entry. The data were taken from a study of blood T cell repertoires in COVID-19. For the study at large: Nucleic acid was either cDNA or gDNA, and it came from T cells, B-cell-depleted T cells, or PBMCs.

In the source study's methods: Amplifying reference gene primers gave estimates of nucleated cell counts. The protocol was immunoSEQ multiplex PCR, while the TCRdb copy is restricted to in-frame clones and leaves out a portion. V, J and clone size reflect that table, while D and trimming were determined from the DNA. Here the sample spans about 150,000 clones, roughly 84% being singletons. Germline trimming cut 2 bases from V and 4 bases from J; bases unmatched to any gene: 4. Germline loops: CDR1 MNHNY, CDR2 SVGAGI (reference sequence). This CDR3 contains 15 residues. The rearrangement joins TRBV6-6 to TRBJ1-2, with 10 bases lining up with TRBD1. Sample: peripheral blood. This sequence was found in a woman aged 60-70 years with COVID-19, enrolled during active disease. The CDR3, as DNA: TGTGCCAGCAGTTACGGGACAGGGGATAGCTATGGCTACACCTTC. Its protein is CASSYGTGDSYGYTF.